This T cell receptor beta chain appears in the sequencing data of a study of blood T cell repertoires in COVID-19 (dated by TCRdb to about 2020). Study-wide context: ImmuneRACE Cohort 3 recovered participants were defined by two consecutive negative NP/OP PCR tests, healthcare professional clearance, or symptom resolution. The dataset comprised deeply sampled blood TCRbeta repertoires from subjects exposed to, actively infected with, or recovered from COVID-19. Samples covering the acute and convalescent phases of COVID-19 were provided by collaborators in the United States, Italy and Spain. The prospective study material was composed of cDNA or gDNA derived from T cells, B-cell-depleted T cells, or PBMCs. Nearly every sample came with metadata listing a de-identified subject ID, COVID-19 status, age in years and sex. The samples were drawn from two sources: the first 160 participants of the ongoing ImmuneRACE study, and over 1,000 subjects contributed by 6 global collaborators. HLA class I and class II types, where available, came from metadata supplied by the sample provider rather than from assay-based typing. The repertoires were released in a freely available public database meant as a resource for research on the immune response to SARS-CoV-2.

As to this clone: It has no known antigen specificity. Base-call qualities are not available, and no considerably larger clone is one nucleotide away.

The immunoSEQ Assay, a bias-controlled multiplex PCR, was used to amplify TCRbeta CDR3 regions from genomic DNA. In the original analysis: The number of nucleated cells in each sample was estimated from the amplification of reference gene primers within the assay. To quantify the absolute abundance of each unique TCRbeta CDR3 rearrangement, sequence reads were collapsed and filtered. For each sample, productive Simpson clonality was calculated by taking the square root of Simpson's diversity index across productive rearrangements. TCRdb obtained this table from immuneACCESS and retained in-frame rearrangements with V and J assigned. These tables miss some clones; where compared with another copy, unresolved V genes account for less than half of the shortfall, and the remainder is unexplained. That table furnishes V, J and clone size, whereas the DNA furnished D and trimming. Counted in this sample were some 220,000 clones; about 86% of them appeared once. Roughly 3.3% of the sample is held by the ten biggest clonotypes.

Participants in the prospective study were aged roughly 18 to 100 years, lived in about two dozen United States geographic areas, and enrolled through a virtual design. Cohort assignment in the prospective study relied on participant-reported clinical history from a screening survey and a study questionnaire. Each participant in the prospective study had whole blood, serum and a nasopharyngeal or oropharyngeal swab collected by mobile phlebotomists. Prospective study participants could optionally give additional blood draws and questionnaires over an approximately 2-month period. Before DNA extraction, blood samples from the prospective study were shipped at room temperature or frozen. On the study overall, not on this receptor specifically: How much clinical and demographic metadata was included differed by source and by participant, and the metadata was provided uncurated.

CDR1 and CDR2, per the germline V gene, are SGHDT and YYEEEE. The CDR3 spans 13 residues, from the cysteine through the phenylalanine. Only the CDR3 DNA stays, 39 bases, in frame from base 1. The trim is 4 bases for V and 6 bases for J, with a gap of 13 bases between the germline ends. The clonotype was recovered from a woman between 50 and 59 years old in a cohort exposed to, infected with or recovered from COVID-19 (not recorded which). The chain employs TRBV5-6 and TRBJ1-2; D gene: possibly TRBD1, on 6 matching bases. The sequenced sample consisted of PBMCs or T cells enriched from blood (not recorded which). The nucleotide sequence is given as TGTGCCAGCAGCCAAACAGGGTACCATGGCTACACCTTC. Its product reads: CASSQTGYHGYTF.